Sequencing of this T cell receptor (beta chain) was carried out in a study of T cell responses to AZD1222 COVID-19 vaccine. About the research overall: Second doses were pooled across both intervals (about 4 or about 12 weeks). Regarding the study as a whole: Seropositive status at baseline applied to only 6 or 7 AZD1222 recipients. Sampling that yielded the repertoires occurred only after the peak T cell response. CD4 TCRs associated with vaccination spanned spike, dominating at 160-218 and 743-854.

This table comes from immunoSEQ multiplex PCR, and its TCRdb copy is limited to in-frame clones, with some not included. This table holds around 77,000 clones, about nine tenths found once. Germline V gene data show CDR1 as SGHNT and CDR2 as YYREEE (reference sequence). Trimming took off 1 base at V and 8 bases at J, with 16 bases between the two ends. The CDR3 runs 15 residues. This clone was observed a few times. The antigen is not known. Sequencing was performed on peripheral blood, taken on day 0 of AZD1222 vaccination. The sequence came from an adult in good health. The chain employs TRBV5-4 and TRBJ2-1, with D possibly being TRBD1 (6 bases). CDR3 in amino acids: CASSLTGRGTDEQFF. In DNA, the CDR3 is TGTGCCAGCAGCTTGACCGGCAGGGGAACGGATGAGCAGTTCTTC.